This T cell receptor (beta chain) is from a study of blood T cell repertoires in COVID-19. Overall study context: Acute and convalescent COVID-19 specimens originated in the United States, Italy and Spain. PBMCs, B-cell-depleted T cells, or T cells were the source of the cDNA or gDNA that made up the material.

Study processing details: Estimates of nucleated cell counts were drawn from the amplification of reference gene primers. Generated by immunoSEQ multiplex PCR, the TCRdb table keeps only in-frame clones and is missing some. V, J and clone size derive from that table, while D and trimming were established from the DNA sequence. The table lists around 230,000 clones, approximately 81% of them singletons. The receptor was isolated from a woman at least 80 years old with acute or convalescent COVID-19. Material for sequencing was peripheral blood.

This CDR3 is CASSPNRSYNSPLHF. CDR3 in DNA: TGTGCCAGCAGTCCAAACAGGTCTTATAATTCACCCCTCCACTTT. V gene TRBV6-5 combines with J gene TRBJ1-6; D is possibly TRBD1 (5 bases). The CDR3 is 15 amino acids. Germline V gene data show CDR1 as MNHEY and CDR2 as SVGAGI. V lost 5 bases to trimming and J lost 4 bases, with 12 bases between them.